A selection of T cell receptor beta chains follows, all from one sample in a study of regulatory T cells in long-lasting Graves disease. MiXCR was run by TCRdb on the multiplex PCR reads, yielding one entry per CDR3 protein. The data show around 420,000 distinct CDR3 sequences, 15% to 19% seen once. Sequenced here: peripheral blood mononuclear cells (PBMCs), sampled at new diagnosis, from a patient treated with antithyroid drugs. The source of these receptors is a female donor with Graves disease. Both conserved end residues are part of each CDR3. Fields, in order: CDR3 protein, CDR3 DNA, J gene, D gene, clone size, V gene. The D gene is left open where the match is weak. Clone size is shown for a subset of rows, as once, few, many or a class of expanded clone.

cdr3_aa: CASSYAGDPYEQYF
cdr3_nt: TGTGCCAGCTCATACGCAGGGGACCCCTACGAGCAGTACTTC
j_call: TRBJ2-7
d_call: .
clone_size: .
v_call: TRBV18

cdr3_aa: CASSLLQDSPSSYGYTF
cdr3_nt: TGTGCCAGCAGCTTATTACAGGACAGCCCCTCAAGCTATGGCTACACCTTC
j_call: TRBJ1-2
d_call: .
clone_size: many
v_call: TRBV7-9

cdr3_aa: CASSFLIGKESTDTQYF
cdr3_nt: TGTGCCAGCAGTTTTCTTATTGGGAAGGAAAGCACAGATACGCAGTATTTT
j_call: TRBJ2-3
d_call: .
clone_size: .
v_call: TRBV28

cdr3_aa: CASSPRDNYGYTF
cdr3_nt: TGTGCCAGCTCACCCCGGGACAACTATGGCTACACCTTC
j_call: TRBJ1-2
d_call: .
clone_size: many
v_call: TRBV18

cdr3_aa: CASSSTDSLKSSYNEQFF
cdr3_nt: TGTGCCAGCAGCTCAACGGACAGCCTGAAAAGCTCCTACAATGAGCAGTTCTTC
j_call: TRBJ2-1
d_call: .
clone_size: .
v_call: TRBV7-9

cdr3_aa: CASEKQESNYGYTF
cdr3_nt: TGTGCCAGCGAGAAACAGGAATCTAACTATGGCTACACCTTC
j_call: TRBJ1-2
d_call: .
clone_size: many
v_call: TRBV7-9

cdr3_aa: CATSSDSFTGELFF
cdr3_nt: TGTGCCACCAGCAGCGACAGCTTCACCGGGGAGCTGTTTTTT
j_call: TRBJ2-2
d_call: .
clone_size: many
v_call: TRBV15

cdr3_aa: CASSAYEAFF
cdr3_nt: TGTGCCAGCAGTGCTTATGAAGCTTTCTTT
j_call: TRBJ1-1
d_call: .
clone_size: many
v_call: TRBV28

cdr3_aa: CAIRTASKETQYF
cdr3_nt: TGTGCCATCAGGACAGCATCTAAAGAGACCCAGTACTTC
j_call: TRBJ2-5
d_call: .
clone_size: .
v_call: TRBV10-3

cdr3_aa: CSAREWTSGETQYF
cdr3_nt: TGCAGTGCTAGAGAGTGGACTAGCGGAGAGACCCAGTACTTC
j_call: TRBJ2-5
d_call: TRBD2
clone_size: many
v_call: TRBV20-1

cdr3_aa: CASSEWGVRTNYGYTF
cdr3_nt: TGTGCCAGCAGTGAATGGGGGGTTAGGACTAACTATGGCTACACCTTC
j_call: TRBJ1-2
d_call: .
clone_size: .
v_call: TRBV6-1

cdr3_aa: CSASEDLSYEQYF
cdr3_nt: TGCAGTGCTAGTGAGGACTTGTCCTACGAGCAGTACTTC
j_call: TRBJ2-7
d_call: .
clone_size: many
v_call: TRBV20-1

cdr3_aa: CASSAGLAVTTGELFF
cdr3_nt: TGTGCCAGCAGCGCAGGACTAGCGGTGACCACCGGGGAGCTGTTTTTT
j_call: TRBJ2-2
d_call: TRBD2
clone_size: .
v_call: TRBV9

cdr3_aa: CSARDLGSSSYEQYF
cdr3_nt: TGCAGTGCTAGAGATCTTGGGTCGAGCTCCTACGAGCAGTACTTC
j_call: TRBJ2-7
d_call: .
clone_size: many
v_call: TRBV20-1

cdr3_aa: CASSARQTTDTQYF
cdr3_nt: TGTGCCAGCAGCGCCAGACAGACCACAGATACGCAGTATTTT
j_call: TRBJ2-3
d_call: .
clone_size: many
v_call: TRBV9

cdr3_aa: CASSPSTGSRSPLHF
cdr3_nt: TGTGCCAGCAGCCCCTCGACGGGGAGTAGGTCACCCCTCCACTTT
j_call: TRBJ1-6
d_call: .
clone_size: many
v_call: TRBV7-2

cdr3_aa: CASSTLGDQPQHF
cdr3_nt: TGTGCCAGCAGTACATTGGGGGATCAGCCCCAGCATTTT
j_call: TRBJ1-5
d_call: .
clone_size: many
v_call: TRBV2

cdr3_aa: CASSPRQGLLQIMNTEAFF
cdr3_nt: TGTGCCAGCAGCCCAAGACAGGGACTCCTACAAATCATGAACACTGAAGCTTTCTTT
j_call: TRBJ1-1
d_call: TRBD1
clone_size: many
v_call: TRBV5-8

cdr3_aa: CASSTDRNEKLFF
cdr3_nt: TGTGCCAGCAGTACCGACAGAAATGAAAAACTGTTTTTT
j_call: TRBJ1-4
d_call: .
clone_size: many
v_call: TRBV7-2

cdr3_aa: CASSGEGLGDTQYF
cdr3_nt: TGTGCCAGCAGTGGGGAAGGGCTAGGAGATACGCAGTATTTT
j_call: TRBJ2-3
d_call: .
clone_size: many
v_call: TRBV13

cdr3_aa: CASSPPGLAGPSTDTQYF
cdr3_nt: TGTGCCAGCAGCCCGCCGGGACTAGCGGGCCCTAGCACAGATACGCAGTATTTT
j_call: TRBJ2-3
d_call: TRBD2
clone_size: many
v_call: TRBV7-9

cdr3_aa: CASSLGANPSYEQYF
cdr3_nt: TGTGCCAGCAGCTTAGGAGCGAACCCCTCCTACGAGCAGTACTTC
j_call: TRBJ2-7
d_call: .
clone_size: many
v_call: TRBV7-2

cdr3_aa: CAISGTSTDTQYF
cdr3_nt: TGTGCCATCAGTGGGACCAGCACAGATACGCAGTATTTT
j_call: TRBJ2-3
d_call: .
clone_size: many
v_call: TRBV10-3

cdr3_aa: CASSFLGADTQYF
cdr3_nt: TGTGCCAGCAGTTTTCTCGGGGCAGATACGCAGTATTTT
j_call: TRBJ2-3
d_call: .
clone_size: .
v_call: TRBV2

cdr3_aa: CASSLATTDTQYF
cdr3_nt: TGTGCCAGCAGCCTTGCGACCACAGATACGCAGTATTTT
j_call: TRBJ2-3
d_call: .
clone_size: many
v_call: TRBV3-1

cdr3_aa: CASSQTKGGQGGYNEQFF
cdr3_nt: TGTGCCAGCAGCCAGACGAAAGGCGGGCAGGGCGGCTACAATGAGCAGTTCTTC
j_call: TRBJ2-1
d_call: .
clone_size: many
v_call: TRBV2

cdr3_aa: CAISEFGGGGTEAFF
cdr3_nt: TGTGCCATCAGTGAGTTCGGCGGGGGCGGCACTGAAGCTTTCTTT
j_call: TRBJ1-1
d_call: .
clone_size: many
v_call: TRBV10-3

cdr3_aa: CASSSPRGQGTGELFF
cdr3_nt: TGTGCCAGCAGTTCACCCAGGGGCCAGGGCACCGGGGAGCTGTTTTTT
j_call: TRBJ2-2
d_call: .
clone_size: many
v_call: TRBV28

cdr3_aa: CSARLNSPLHF
cdr3_nt: TGCAGTGCTAGATTAAATTCTCCCCTCCACTTT
j_call: TRBJ1-6
d_call: .
clone_size: .
v_call: TRBV20-1

cdr3_aa: CASSQARGDGYTF
cdr3_nt: TGTGCCAGCAGCCAAGCCAGGGGGGATGGCTACACCTTC
j_call: TRBJ1-2
d_call: TRBD1
clone_size: many
v_call: TRBV3-1

cdr3_aa: CSASGRDISSGPQHF
cdr3_nt: TGCAGTGCTAGTGGACGGGACATTTCCTCTGGGCCCCAGCATTTT
j_call: TRBJ1-5
d_call: .
clone_size: many
v_call: TRBV20-1

cdr3_aa: CSARRTSIGELFF
cdr3_nt: TGCAGTGCTAGAAGGACTAGTATCGGGGAGCTGTTTTTT
j_call: TRBJ2-2
d_call: TRBD2
clone_size: many
v_call: TRBV20-1

cdr3_aa: CASSYSTPQGGVEQFF
cdr3_nt: TGTGCCAGCAGTTACTCGACCCCCCAGGGCGGGGTTGAGCAGTTCTTC
j_call: TRBJ2-1
d_call: .
clone_size: many
v_call: TRBV6-2/TRBV6-3

cdr3_aa: CASNLHPNYGYTF
cdr3_nt: TGTGCCAGCAACCTACACCCGAACTATGGCTACACCTTC
j_call: TRBJ1-2
d_call: .
clone_size: many
v_call: TRBV6-2/TRBV6-3

cdr3_aa: CASSYSPRRGLNSPLHF
cdr3_nt: TGTGCCAGCAGTTACTCTCCGCGTAGGGGGCTTAATTCACCCCTCCACTTT
j_call: TRBJ1-6
d_call: TRBD1
clone_size: .
v_call: TRBV6-5